A selection of T cell receptor beta chains follows, all from one sample in a study of T cell responses to AZD1222 COVID-19 vaccine. Clones were sequenced by immunoSEQ multiplex PCR, and TCRdb holds only the in-frame ones, with some missing. The data show roughly 100,000 clones, with around 86% seen just once and less than 6% held by the top ten. The material sequenced was peripheral blood, taken on day 0 of AZD1222 vaccination. These receptors were obtained from an adult in good health. Both conserved end residues are part of each CDR3. The D gene is left open where the match is weak. For some rows the clone size is stated as once, few or many, or as a class when expanded; others skip it.

V: TRBV9
J: TRBJ2-5
size: NA
D: NA
CDR3: CASSVGIGQETQYF
DNA: TGTGCCAGCAGCGTAGGTATAGGCCAAGAGACCCAGTACTTC

V: TRBV29-1
J: TRBJ2-2
size: few
D: NA
CDR3: CSVAGTPGELFF
DNA: TGCAGCGTGGCCGGGACACCCGGGGAGCTGTTTTTT

V: TRBV5-1
J: TRBJ2-7
size: NA
D: NA
CDR3: CASSMGYEQYF
DNA: TGCGCCAGCAGTATGGGGTACGAGCAGTACTTC

V: TRBV14
J: TRBJ2-5
size: NA
D: NA
CDR3: CASTPLGGGETQYF
DNA: TGTGCCAGCACCCCGCTGGGGGGAGGAGAGACCCAGTACTTC

V: TRBV27
J: TRBJ1-4
size: NA
D: NA
CDR3: CASSLSRGGEKLFF
DNA: TGTGCCAGCAGTTTATCCAGGGGAGGGGAAAAACTGTTTTTT

V: TRBV5-4
J: TRBJ2-3
size: NA
D: NA
CDR3: CASSLMLGGGTDTQYF
DNA: TGTGCCAGCAGCTTGATGCTAGGGGGGGGCACAGATACGCAGTATTTT

V: TRBV6-5
J: TRBJ1-1
size: NA
D: NA
CDR3: CASSYRTLYSEAFF
DNA: TGTGCCAGCAGTTATAGGACACTCTATTCAGAAGCTTTCTTT

V: TRBV7-2
J: TRBJ1-5
size: NA
D: NA
CDR3: CASSFGGSNNQPQHF
DNA: TGTGCCAGCAGCTTTGGCGGCAGCAACAATCAGCCCCAGCATTTT

V: TRBV4-1
J: TRBJ2-7
size: NA
D: NA
CDR3: CASSLLFGAGEQYF
DNA: TGCGCCAGCAGCCTCCTCTTCGGGGCGGGCGAGCAGTACTTC

V: TRBV12-3/TRBV12-4
J: TRBJ1-5
size: NA
D: NA
CDR3: CASSPDRRQPQHF
DNA: TGTGCCAGCAGTCCGGACAGACGGCAGCCCCAGCATTTT

V: TRBV30
J: TRBJ1-6
size: NA
D: NA
CDR3: CAWRRGGTDDSPLHF
DNA: TGTGCCTGGAGAAGGGGAGGGACGGACGATTCACCCCTCCACTTT

V: TRBV10-1
J: TRBJ2-1
size: once
D: NA
CDR3: CASTPRALHNEQFF
DNA: TGCGCCAGCACCCCACGGGCGTTACACAATGAGCAGTTCTTC

V: TRBV28
J: TRBJ2-7
size: NA
D: NA
CDR3: CASSLTGYEQYF
DNA: TGTGCCAGCAGTTTAACGGGGTACGAGCAGTACTTC

V: TRBV29-1
J: TRBJ2-7
size: NA
D: TRBD1
CDR3: CSVRQGGAYEQYF
DNA: TGCAGCGTGAGACAGGGGGGCGCCTACGAGCAGTACTTC